The next 26 T cell receptor beta chains were all read from a single sample in a study of blood T cell repertoires in COVID-19 (TCRdb year 2020). Receptor amplification or capture employed the immunoSEQ multiplex PCR assay. TCRdb mirrors the immuneACCESS table, restricted to in-frame sequences. Some clones are absent from its copies; in checked studies, under half trace to an unresolved V gene, and the reason for the others is unknown. Within this sample are about 370,000 clones, with about 90% of them counted one time only. Approximately 3% of the sample belongs to the ten largest clones. The sequencing input was peripheral blood. Receptors originate from a woman in her 30s with COVID-19, enrolled during active disease.

V is TRBV18 and J is TRBJ1-2; D unresolved. Germline lookup yields CDR1 KGHSH and CDR2 LQKENI. Trimming stripped 5 bases from V and 2 bases from J, with 9 bases between. There are 13 residues in the CDR3. CDR3 loop: CASSSGENYGYTF. CDR3 DNA sequence: TGTGCCAGCTCATCGGGTGAGAACTATGGCTACACCTTC.

This clone was seen once. This sequence joins TRBV2 and TRBJ1-1; possible D gene TRBD1, 6 bases. The CDR3 runs to 13 residues. Germline lookup yields CDR1 SNHLY and CDR2 FYNNEI. V was clipped by 5 bases and J by 2 bases, with 9 bases between them. CDR3 loop: CASSRDINTEAFF. The CDR3, as DNA: TGTGCCAGCAGTAGGGACATCAACACTGAAGCTTTCTTT.

The rearrangement uses TRBV19 and TRBJ2-5; 9 positions match TRBD1. The CDR3 has 15 amino acids. CDR1 and CDR2 from the germline V gene are LNHDA and SQIVND (reference sequence). The V gene end was trimmed by 4 bases and the J gene end by 5 bases; junction bases not matched to a gene: 8. The CDR3 nucleotides are TGTGCCAGTAGTAGGTCGGGACAGGGATGGGAGACCCAGTACTTC. Protein: CASSRSGQGWETQYF.

The rearrangement links TRBV15 to TRBJ1-5, with TRBD1 identical over 10 bases. V gave up 0 bases and J gave up 7 bases; unmatched junction bases: 6. Germline lookup yields CDR1 LNHNV and CDR2 YYDKDF (reference sequence). This CDR3 spans 16 amino acids. The CDR3 region is CATSRETGGMGQPQHF. CDR3 sequence (DNA): TGTGCCACCAGCAGAGAGACAGGGGGCATGGGGCAGCCCCAGCATTTT.

The chain uses TRBV5-3 and TRBJ2-1; a possible D gene is TRBD2 (6 bases). TRBV5-3 falls under the ORF class, with uncertain function. The V and J ends lost 5 bases and 7 bases respectively, with 13 bases between them. CDR3 length: 13 amino acids. This CDR3 is CARSVASANEQFF. The CDR3 region has the DNA TGTGCCAGAAGTGTGGCTAGCGCGAATGAGCAGTTCTTC.

The rearrangement joins TRBV13 to TRBJ2-6; weak D call: TRBD1 (6 bases). This CDR3 has 16 residues. Germline lookup yields CDR1 PRHDT and CDR2 FYEKMQ (reference sequence). V lost 3 bases and J 0 bases, leaving 9 bases between the germline ends. The CDR3 DNA sequence: TGTGCCAGCAGCTTTGGACAGACCTCTGGGGCCAACGTCCTGACTTTC. Its translation: CASSFGQTSGANVLTF.

J is TRBJ2-5 and V is TRBV4-1, with TRBD1 identical over 9 bases. The germline gives CDR1 MGHRA, CDR2 YSYEKL. With V trimmed by 10 bases and J by 5 bases, 14 bases remained unmatched. CDR3 length: 15 residues. The CDR3, as DNA: TGCGCCACCGCCCCGGGACAGGGCTTAGGGGAGACCCAGTACTTC. Protein sequence: CATAPGQGLGETQYF.

The chain links TRBV7-2 to TRBJ2-5; D gene ambiguous. V dropped 4 bases and J dropped 4 bases, with 7 bases sitting between them. Looked up from germline, CDR1 is SGHTA and CDR2 is FQGNSA. CDR3 length equals 12 residues. CDR3 sequence (DNA): TGTGCCAGCAGCTCGAGTTCAGAGACCCAGTACTTC. Its protein is CASSSSSETQYF.

The rearrangement uses TRBV5-1 and TRBJ2-7; 14 bases are shared with TRBD2. With V trimmed by 4 bases and J by 0 bases, 6 bases remained unmatched. The CDR3 is 17 amino acids. Germline V CDR1 and CDR2: SGHRS, YFSETQ. CDR3: CASSPRTSGRSSYEQYV. In DNA form, the CDR3 reads TGCGCCAGCAGCCCAAGGACTAGCGGGAGGAGCTCCTACGAGCAGTACGTC.

This chain uses TRBV7-9 with TRBJ2-2, with 7 nucleotides matching TRBD1. Per germline, CDR1 SEHNR and CDR2 FQNEAQ (reference sequence). The CDR3 spans 14 residues. V was clipped by 11 bases and J by 1 base; unmatched bases: 7. The CDR3 loop is CALTGTVNTGELFF. The CDR3 coding sequence is TGTGCCTTGACCGGGACAGTGAACACCGGGGAGCTGTTTTTT. The entire variable domain, with the rest obtained from reference TRBV7-9 and TRBJ2-2, is as follows: DTGVSQNPRHKITKRGQNVTFRCDPISEHNRLYWYRQTLGQGPEFLTYFQNEAQLEKSRLLSDRFSAERPKGSFSTLEIQRTEQGDSAMYLCALTGTVNTGELFFGEGSRLTVL.

The rearrangement uses TRBV5-1 and TRBJ1-3; 7 bases agree with TRBD1. V gave up 4 bases and J gave up 4 bases; unmatched junction bases: 14. This CDR3 contains 17 residues. The V gene's germline CDR1 is SGHRS and CDR2 YFSETQ. CDR3 residues: CASSLVPDRELGNTIYF. In DNA form, the CDR3 reads TGCGCCAGCAGCCTTGTACCCGACAGGGAATTGGGAAACACCATATATTTT.

This clone was counted a few times. This chain uses TRBV29-1 with TRBJ2-7; TRBD1 agrees at 11 bases. Germline V gives CDR1 SQVTM, CDR2 ANQGSEA. CDR3 size: 16 residues. Trimming removed 1 base from V and 5 bases from J; junction bases left unmatched: 10. The CDR3 region is CSVEATGTGGGNEQYF. The CDR3 coding sequence is TGCAGCGTTGAAGCAACCGGGACAGGGGGAGGAAACGAGCAGTACTTC.

The chain couples TRBV9 to TRBJ2-1; 9 nucleotides agree with TRBD2. The CDR3 sequence is 16 residues long. V was clipped by 0 bases and J by 4 bases; unmatched bases: 5. CDR1 and CDR2 from the germline V gene are SGDLS and YYNGEE. The CDR3 loop reads CASSVDASGNYNEQFF. The CDR3, as DNA: TGTGCCAGCAGCGTAGACGCTAGCGGGAATTACAATGAGCAGTTCTTC.

V usage is TRBV28 and J usage is TRBJ1-5; 7 nucleotides match TRBD1. The CDR3 consists of 16 residues. The V gene's germline CDR1 is MDHEN and CDR2 SYDVKM. Trimming removed 3 bases from V and 1 base from J; junction bases left unmatched: 6. The CDR3: CASSFPGGRSNQPQHF. The DNA of the CDR3 is TGTGCCAGCAGTTTCCCAGGGGGTAGGAGCAATCAGCCCCAGCATTTT.

The V call is TRBV6-2 or TRBV6-3, the J call TRBJ2-2; possible D gene TRBD1, 5 bases. The CDR3 runs 14 residues. V was cut by 4 bases and J by 1 base, with 7 bases left in between. The germline V gene encodes CDR1 MNHEY and CDR2 SVGEGT. The CDR3 is CASSSGQNTGELFF. The CDR3 region has the DNA TGTGCCAGCAGTTCTGGACAGAACACCGGGGAGCTGTTTTTT.

The chain uses TRBV7-2 and TRBJ1-4; D is unresolved. Trimming took off 0 bases at V and 3 bases at J, with 5 bases between the two ends. The length of the CDR3 is 14 residues. The germline gives CDR1 SGHTA, CDR2 FQGNSA. Here the CDR3 reads CASSLAVANEKLFF. In DNA form, the CDR3 reads TGTGCCAGCAGCTTAGCGGTAGCTAATGAAAAACTGTTTTTT.

The J gene is TRBJ2-5, the V gene TRBV7-6; 9 nucleotides match TRBD1. CDR3 length: 15 amino acids. Germline CDR1 and CDR2: SGHVS and FNYEAQ. Unmatched junction bases numbered 8, after V lost 5 bases and J lost 4 bases. CDR3: CASSTWDRAGETQYF. In nucleotides, the CDR3 is TGTGCCAGCAGCACCTGGGACAGGGCAGGAGAGACCCAGTACTTC.

The V gene is TRBV5-4, the J gene TRBJ1-2, with a tentative D call TRBD1 (5 bases). CDR3 length: 14 amino acids. V shed 3 bases and J shed 1 base, with 10 bases lying between them. Per the germline V gene, CDR1 is SGHNT and CDR2 is YYREEE (reference sequence). Written as DNA, the CDR3 is TGTGCCAGCAGCTCTGACAGCTATAACTATGGCTACACCTTC. Translating gives CASSSDSYNYGYTF. Full variable domain (missing parts from reference TRBV5-4 and TRBJ1-2): ETGVTQSPTHLIKTRGQQVTLRCSSQSGHNTVSWYQQALGQGPQFIFQYYREEENGRGNFPPRFSGLQFPNYSSELNVNALELDDSALYLCASSSDSYNYGYTFGSGTRLTVV.

The CDR3 bases are TGCAGCGTTGGGGGTGGAGGTGGCTACACCTTC. Translating it yields CSVGGGGGYTF. The chain has TRBV29-1 and TRBJ1-2; D not resolved. CDR3 length: 11 residues. V lost 4 bases and J lost 7, with 10 bases in between. Per germline, CDR1 SQVTM and CDR2 ANQGSEA.

This clone appeared once. This chain connects TRBV5-1 to TRBJ1-4, with 7 bases that match TRBD1. The CDR3 sequence is 14 residues long. V dropped 0 bases and J dropped 8; count of bases not matched to a gene: 4. Germline values: CDR1 SGHRS, CDR2 YFSETQ. The CDR3 protein is CASSLGTGVEKLFF. CDR3 nucleotide sequence: TGCGCCAGCAGCTTGGGAACAGGGGTCGAAAAACTGTTTTTT. Using reference TRBV5-1 and TRBJ1-4 for the parts outside the CDR3, the full variable domain is KAGVTQTPRYLIKTRGQQVTLSCSPISGHRSVSWYQQTPGQGLQFLFEYFSETQRNKGNFPGRFSGRQFSNSRSEMNVSTLELGDSALYLCASSLGTGVEKLFFGSGTQLSVL.

In this sample, this clone turned up once. The gene calls are TRBV18 and TRBJ2-7; D is unresolved. V lost 3 bases to trimming and J lost 7 bases, with 13 bases between them. CDR1 is KGHSH and CDR2 is LQKENI in the germline V gene. The CDR3 spans 13 residues. The CDR3 coding sequence is TGTGCCAGCTCACCCCCGACACGCGCAGAGCAGTACGTC. Translating it yields CASSPPTRAEQYV.

V and J are TRBV7-9 and TRBJ2-7; tentative D call: TRBD2 (7 bases). The CDR3 has 19 residues. CDR1 is SEHNR, CDR2 FQNEAQ, per germline (reference sequence). V lost 3 bases and J lost 3, with 27 bases in between. The CDR3 region has the DNA TGTGCCAGCAGCTTTACTATAGGGGGGGCGACCACTCACCGCTACGAGCAGTACGTC. As protein: CASSFTIGGATTHRYEQYV.

The rearrangement joins TRBV19 to TRBJ2-1; maybe TRBD2 (6 bases). The CDR3 is 18 amino acids. The V end lost 3 bases, the J end lost 3 bases, and 21 bases lay between the germline ends. The germline CDR1 and CDR2 sequences are LNHDA and SQIVND (reference sequence). This chain's CDR3 is CASSILFEGTQNYNEQFF. Here the CDR3 DNA reads TGTGCCAGTAGTATCCTGTTTGAGGGGACTCAGAACTACAATGAGCAGTTCTTC.

J is TRBJ1-1 and V is TRBV20-1; unclear D gene. V lost 3 bases and J 10 bases, leaving 12 bases between the germline ends. The CDR3 contains 11 residues. Germline CDR1 reads DFQATT; CDR2 reads SNEGSKA (reference sequence). The CDR3 DNA is TGCAGTGCTAGTTCCGAGCCCGGAGCTTTCTTT. Encoded protein: CSASSEPGAFF.

The rearrangement joins TRBV18 to TRBJ2-3, with 10 bases identical to TRBD2. CDR3 length equals 15 residues. The V gene's germline CDR1 is KGHSH and CDR2 LQKENI. V shed 2 bases, J shed 4 bases, and the junction held 3 bases outside the gene matches. CDR3 DNA: TGTGCCAGCTCACCAAGCGGGGGGGCCGCAGATACGCAGTATTTT. Residues: CASSPSGGAADTQYF.

The chain links TRBV13 to TRBJ2-5; the match to TRBD2 covers 13 bases. Germline loops: CDR1 PRHDT, CDR2 FYEKMQ (reference sequence). This CDR3 spans 16 amino acids. With 5 bases clipped from V and 4 bases from J, the junction kept 7 bases outside the gene matches. CDR3 in amino acids: CASSVSLAGGRETQYF. As DNA, the CDR3 is TGTGCCAGCAGCGTATCACTAGCGGGAGGGCGAGAGACCCAGTACTTC.